What follows describes a single T cell receptor beta chain. Its antigen is as yet unknown. The data were taken from a study of response to subunit inactivated influenza vaccine. Study results and caveats: There was a suggestion from the authors that each seasonal influenza vaccination recruits few new T cells.

TCRdb fed the RT-PCR reads into MiXCR, producing one record per CDR3 protein. The sample includes about half a million distinct CDR3 sequences, 25% seen only once; the top ten take 1.9%. Between the trimmed V and J ends, which lost 2 bases and 12 bases, there was a span of 11 bases. The germline gives CDR1 SNHLY, CDR2 FYNNEI. The CDR3 extends over 12 amino acids. The source was CD4+ T cells sorted from PBMCs, collected approximately 5 days after vaccination. The chain couples TRBV2 to TRBJ2-1; D is ambiguous. This clonotype was obtained from a man in his forties or fifties who received an inactivated influenza vaccine. The CDR3 sequence: CASSETLLRQFF. The CDR3 nucleotides are TGTGCCAGCAGTGAAACATTATTAAGGCAGTTCTTC.